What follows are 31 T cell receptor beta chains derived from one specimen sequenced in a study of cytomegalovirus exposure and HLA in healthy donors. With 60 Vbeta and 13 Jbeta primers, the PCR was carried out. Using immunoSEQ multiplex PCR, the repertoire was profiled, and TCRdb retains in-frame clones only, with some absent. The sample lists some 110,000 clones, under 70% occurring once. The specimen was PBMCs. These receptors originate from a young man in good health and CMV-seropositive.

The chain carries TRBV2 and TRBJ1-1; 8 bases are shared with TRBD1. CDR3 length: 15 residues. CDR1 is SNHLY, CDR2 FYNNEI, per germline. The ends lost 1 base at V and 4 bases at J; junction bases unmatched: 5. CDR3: CASSEGAGGITEAFF. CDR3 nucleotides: TGTGCCAGCAGTGAAGGGGCAGGGGGCATCACTGAAGCTTTCTTT.

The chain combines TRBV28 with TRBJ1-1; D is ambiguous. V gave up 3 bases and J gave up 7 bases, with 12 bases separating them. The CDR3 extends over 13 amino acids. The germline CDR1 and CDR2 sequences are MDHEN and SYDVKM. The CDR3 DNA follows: TGTGCCAGCAGTTTGGGGTCACTAGATGAAGCTTTCTTT. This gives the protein CASSLGSLDEAFF.

This CDR3 is CASSVGASGNTIYF. The CDR3 DNA reads TGCGCCAGCAGCGTGGGAGCCTCTGGAAACACCATATATTTT. J is TRBJ1-3 and V is TRBV5-1; D is unclear. V lost 4 bases and J lost 0, with 8 bases in between. The CDR3 runs 14 residues. The germline CDR1 and CDR2 sequences are SGHRS and YFSETQ.

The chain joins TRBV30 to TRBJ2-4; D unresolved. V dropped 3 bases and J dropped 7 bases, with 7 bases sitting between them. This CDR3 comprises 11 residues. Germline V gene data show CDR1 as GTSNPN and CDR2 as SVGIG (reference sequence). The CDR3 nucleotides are TGTGCCTGGAGCTCCCGGAACATTCAGTACTTC. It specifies CAWSSRNIQYF.

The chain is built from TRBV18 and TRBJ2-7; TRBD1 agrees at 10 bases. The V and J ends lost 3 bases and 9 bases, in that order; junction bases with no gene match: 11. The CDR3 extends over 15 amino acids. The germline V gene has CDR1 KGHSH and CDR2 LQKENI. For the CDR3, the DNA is TGTGCCAGCTCACCCCCCACGTCCCGGGACAGGGGGCAGTACGTC. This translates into CASSPPTSRDRGQYV.

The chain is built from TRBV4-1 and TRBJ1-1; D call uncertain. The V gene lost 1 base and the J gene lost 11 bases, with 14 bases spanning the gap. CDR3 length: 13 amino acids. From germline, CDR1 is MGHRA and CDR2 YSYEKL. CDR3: CASSQVPTGPAFF. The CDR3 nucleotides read TGCGCCAGCAGCCAAGTACCTACGGGTCCGGCTTTCTTT.

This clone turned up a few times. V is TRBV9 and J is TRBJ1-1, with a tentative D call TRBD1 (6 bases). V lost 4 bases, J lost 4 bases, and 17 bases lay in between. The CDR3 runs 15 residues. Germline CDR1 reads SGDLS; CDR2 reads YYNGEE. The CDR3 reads CASSPDPGAGTEAFF. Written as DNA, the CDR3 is TGTGCCAGCAGCCCCGACCCAGGGGCGGGCACTGAAGCTTTCTTT.

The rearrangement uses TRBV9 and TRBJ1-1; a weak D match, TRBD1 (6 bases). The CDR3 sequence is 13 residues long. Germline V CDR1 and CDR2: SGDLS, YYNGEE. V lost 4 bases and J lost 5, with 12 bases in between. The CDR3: CASSIQGITEAFF. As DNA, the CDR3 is TGTGCCAGCAGCATACAGGGAATAACTGAAGCTTTCTTT. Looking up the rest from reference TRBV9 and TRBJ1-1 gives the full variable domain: DSGVTQTPKHLITATGQRVTLRCSPRSGDLSVYWYQQSLDQGLQFLIQYYNGEERAKGNILERFSAQQFPDLHSELNLSSLELGDSALYFCASSIQGITEAFFGQGTRLTVV.

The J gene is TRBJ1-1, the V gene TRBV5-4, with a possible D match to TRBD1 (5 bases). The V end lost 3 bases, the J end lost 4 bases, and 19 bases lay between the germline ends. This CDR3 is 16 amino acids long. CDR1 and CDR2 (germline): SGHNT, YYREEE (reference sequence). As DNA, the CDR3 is TGTGCCAGCAGCTCACCGCAGGGTAGGTGGATCACTGAAGCTTTCTTT. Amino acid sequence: CASSSPQGRWITEAFF.

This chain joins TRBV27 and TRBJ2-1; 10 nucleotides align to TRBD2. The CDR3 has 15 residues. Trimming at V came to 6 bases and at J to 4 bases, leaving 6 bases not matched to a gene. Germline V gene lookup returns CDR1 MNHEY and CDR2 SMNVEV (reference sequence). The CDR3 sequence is CASRIAGGRYNEQFF. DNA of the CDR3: TGTGCCAGCAGAATAGCGGGAGGACGTTACAATGAGCAGTTCTTC.

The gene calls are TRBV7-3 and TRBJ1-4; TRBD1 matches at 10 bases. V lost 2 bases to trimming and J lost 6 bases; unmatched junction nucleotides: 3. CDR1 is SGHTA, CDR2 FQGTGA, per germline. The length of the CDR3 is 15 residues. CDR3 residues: CASSLYGTGDEKLFF. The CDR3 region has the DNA TGTGCCAGCAGCTTATATGGGACAGGGGATGAAAAACTGTTTTTT.

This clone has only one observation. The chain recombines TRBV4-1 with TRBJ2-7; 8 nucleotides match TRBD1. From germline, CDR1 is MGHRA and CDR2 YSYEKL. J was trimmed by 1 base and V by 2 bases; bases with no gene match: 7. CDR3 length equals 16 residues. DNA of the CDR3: TGCGCCAGCAGCCAATGGACAGGGCCTAAATCCTACGAGCAGTACTTC. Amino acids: CASSQWTGPKSYEQYF.

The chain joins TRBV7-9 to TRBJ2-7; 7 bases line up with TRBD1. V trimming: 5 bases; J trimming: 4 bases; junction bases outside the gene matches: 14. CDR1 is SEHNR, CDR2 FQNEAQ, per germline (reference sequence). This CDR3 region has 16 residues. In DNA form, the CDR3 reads TGTGCCAGCAGCCCCCACAGTGGGACAGAAGCTTACGAGCAGTACTTC. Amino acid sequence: CASSPHSGTEAYEQYF.

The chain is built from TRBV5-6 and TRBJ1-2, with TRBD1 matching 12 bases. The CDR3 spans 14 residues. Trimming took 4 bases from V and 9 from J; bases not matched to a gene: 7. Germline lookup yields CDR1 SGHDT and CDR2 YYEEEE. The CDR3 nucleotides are TGTGCCAGCAGCGCGGGGACAGGGGGCCTAAGCTACACCTTC. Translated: CASSAGTGGLSYTF.

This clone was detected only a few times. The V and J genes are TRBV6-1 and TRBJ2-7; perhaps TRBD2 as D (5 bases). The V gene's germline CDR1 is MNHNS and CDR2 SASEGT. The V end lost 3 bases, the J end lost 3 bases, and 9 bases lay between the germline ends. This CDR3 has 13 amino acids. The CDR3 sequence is CASSDSDHYEQYF. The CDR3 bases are TGTGCCAGCAGTGATAGCGACCACTACGAGCAGTACTTC.

CDR3 DNA: TGCGCCAGCAGCCCTCTCCTCCGGGACAGGGCGTCTGGAAACACCATATATTTT. Translation gives CASSPLLRDRASGNTIYF. The gene calls are TRBV5-1 and TRBJ1-3; 9 bases are shared with TRBD1. CDR1 SGHRS and CDR2 YFSETQ come from the germline V gene. CDR3 size: 18 residues. The ends lost 4 bases at V and 1 base at J; junction bases unmatched: 12. Full variable domain (outside the CDR3, taken from reference TRBV5-1 and TRBJ1-3): KAGVTQTPRYLIKTRGQQVTLSCSPISGHRSVSWYQQTPGQGLQFLFEYFSETQRNKGNFPGRFSGRQFSNSRSEMNVSTLELGDSALYLCASSPLLRDRASGNTIYFGEGSWLTVV.

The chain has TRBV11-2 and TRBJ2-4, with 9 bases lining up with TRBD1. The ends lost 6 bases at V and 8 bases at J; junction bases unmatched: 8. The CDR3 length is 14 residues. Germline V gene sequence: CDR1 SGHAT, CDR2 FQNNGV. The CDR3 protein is CASSPDRGSDIQYF. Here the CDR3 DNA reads TGTGCCAGCAGTCCGGACAGGGGTTCGGACATTCAGTACTTC.

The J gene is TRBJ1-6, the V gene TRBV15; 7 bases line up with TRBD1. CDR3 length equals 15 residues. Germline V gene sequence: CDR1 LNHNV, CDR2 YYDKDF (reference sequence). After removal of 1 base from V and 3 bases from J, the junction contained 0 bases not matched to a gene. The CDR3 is CATSRAGGYNSPLHF. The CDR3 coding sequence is TGTGCCACCAGCAGAGCAGGGGGCTATAATTCACCCCTCCACTTT.

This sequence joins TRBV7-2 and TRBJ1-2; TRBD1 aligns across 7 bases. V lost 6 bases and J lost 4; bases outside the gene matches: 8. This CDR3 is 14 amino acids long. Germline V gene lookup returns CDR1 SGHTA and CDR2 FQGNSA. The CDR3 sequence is CASRYRTGLYGYTF. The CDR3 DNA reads TGTGCCAGCAGATATAGGACAGGCCTCTATGGCTACACCTTC.

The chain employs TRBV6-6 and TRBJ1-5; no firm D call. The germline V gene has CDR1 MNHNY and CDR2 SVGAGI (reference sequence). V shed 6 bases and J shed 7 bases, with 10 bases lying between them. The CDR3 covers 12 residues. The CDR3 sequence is CASRYPPQPQHF. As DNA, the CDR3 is TGTGCCAGCAGGTATCCCCCCCAGCCCCAGCATTTT.

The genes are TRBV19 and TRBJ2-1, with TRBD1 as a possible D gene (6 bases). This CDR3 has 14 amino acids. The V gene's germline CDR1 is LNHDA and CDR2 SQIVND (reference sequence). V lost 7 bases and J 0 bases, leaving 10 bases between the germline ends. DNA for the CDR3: TGTGCCAGTAACCCAGGGGACTCCTACAATGAGCAGTTCTTC. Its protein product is CASNPGDSYNEQFF.

The CDR3 DNA reads TGTGCCAGTAGTCCTCGGACAGGGGGCGACGAGCAGTACTTC. This encodes CASSPRTGGDEQYF. The J gene is TRBJ2-5, the V gene TRBV19, with 11 positions matching TRBD1. The J call could be wrong; TRBJ2-7 is a better fit for the DNA end. The CDR3 is 14 amino acids. Germline V gene data show CDR1 as LNHDA and CDR2 as SQIVND (reference sequence).

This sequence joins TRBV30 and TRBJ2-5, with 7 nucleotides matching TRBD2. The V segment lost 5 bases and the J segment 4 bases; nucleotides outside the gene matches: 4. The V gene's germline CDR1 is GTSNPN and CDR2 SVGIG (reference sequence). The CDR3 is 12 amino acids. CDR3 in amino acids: CAWGGDGETQYF. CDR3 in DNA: TGTGCCTGGGGGGGGGATGGAGAGACCCAGTACTTC. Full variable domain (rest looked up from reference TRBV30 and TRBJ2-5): SQTIHQWPATLVQPVGSPLSLECTVEGTSNPNLYWYRQAAGRGLQLLFYSVGIGQISSEVPQNLSASRPQDRQFILSSKKLLLSDSGFYLCAWGGDGETQYFGPGTRLLVL.

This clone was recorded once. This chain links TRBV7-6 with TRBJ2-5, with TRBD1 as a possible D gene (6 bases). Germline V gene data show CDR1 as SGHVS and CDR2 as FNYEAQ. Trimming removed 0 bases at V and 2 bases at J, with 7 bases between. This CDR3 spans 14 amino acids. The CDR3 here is CASSLAGHQETQYF. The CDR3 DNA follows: TGTGCCAGCAGCTTAGCGGGACATCAAGAGACCCAGTACTTC. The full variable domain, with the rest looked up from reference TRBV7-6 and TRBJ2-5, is GAGVSQSPRYKVTKRGQDVALRCDPISGHVSLYWYRQALGQGPEFLTYFNYEAQQDKSGLPNDRFSAERPEGSISTLTIQRTEQRDSAMYRCASSLAGHQETQYFGPGTRLLVL.

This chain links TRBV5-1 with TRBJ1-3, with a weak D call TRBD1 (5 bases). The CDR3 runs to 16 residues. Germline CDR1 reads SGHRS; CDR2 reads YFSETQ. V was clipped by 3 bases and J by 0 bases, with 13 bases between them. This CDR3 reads CASSSSPGGSGNTIYF. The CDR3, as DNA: TGCGCCAGCAGCTCCTCCCCGGGGGGCTCTGGAAACACCATATATTTT.

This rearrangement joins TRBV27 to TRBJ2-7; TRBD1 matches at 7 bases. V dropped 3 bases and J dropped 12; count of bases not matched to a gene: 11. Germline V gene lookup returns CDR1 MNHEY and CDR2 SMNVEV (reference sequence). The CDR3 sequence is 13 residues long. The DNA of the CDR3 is TGTGCCAGCAGTTTTTCGACAGGGAGTTCCCTGTACGTC. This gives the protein CASSFSTGSSLYV.

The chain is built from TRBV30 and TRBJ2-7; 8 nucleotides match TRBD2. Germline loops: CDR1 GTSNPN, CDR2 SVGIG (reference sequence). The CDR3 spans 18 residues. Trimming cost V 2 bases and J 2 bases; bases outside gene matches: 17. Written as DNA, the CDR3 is TGTGCCTGGAGTCGGAAAAAAACCGGGACTAGGTACCCCTACGAGCAGTACGTC. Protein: CAWSRKKTGTRYPYEQYV.

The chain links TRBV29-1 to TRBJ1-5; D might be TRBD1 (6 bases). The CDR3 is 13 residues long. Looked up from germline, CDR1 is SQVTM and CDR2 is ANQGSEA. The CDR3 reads CSVPGGLNQPQHF. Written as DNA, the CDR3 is TGCAGTGTCCCTGGGGGCCTCAATCAGCCCCAGCATTTT.

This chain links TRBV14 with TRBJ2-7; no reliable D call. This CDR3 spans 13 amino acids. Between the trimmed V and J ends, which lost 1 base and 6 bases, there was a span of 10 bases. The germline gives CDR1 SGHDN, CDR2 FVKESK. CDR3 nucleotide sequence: TGTGCCAGCAGCCAAGCCCCTAGGAGCGAGCAGTACGTC. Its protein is CASSQAPRSEQYV.

The CDR3 sequence is CASSSTEQGYNEQFF. The CDR3 DNA reads as TGTGCCAGCAGTTCCACGGAACAGGGATACAATGAGCAGTTCTTC. V gene TRBV6-5 combines with J gene TRBJ2-1; D might be TRBD1 (6 bases). CDR1 is MNHEY, CDR2 SVGAGI, per germline. The CDR3 runs to 15 residues. V lost 4 bases and J lost 4, with 14 bases in between.

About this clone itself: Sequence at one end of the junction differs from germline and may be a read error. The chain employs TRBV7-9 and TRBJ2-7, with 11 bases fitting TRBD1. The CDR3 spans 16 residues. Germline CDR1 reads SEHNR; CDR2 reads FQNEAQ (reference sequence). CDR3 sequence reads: CSSSLTAGQGVDEQYF. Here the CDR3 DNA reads TGTTCCAGCAGCTTAACCGCGGGACAGGGGGTTGACGAGCAGTACTTC. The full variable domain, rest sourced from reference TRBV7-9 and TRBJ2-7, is DTGVSQNPRHKITKRGQNVTFRCDPISEHNRLYWYRQTLGQGPEFLTYFQNEAQLEKSRLLSDRFSAERPKGSFSTLEIQRTEQGDSAMYLCSSSLTAGQGVDEQYFGPGTRLTVT.